Listed below are T cell receptor beta chains from one sample, sequenced in a study of cytomegalovirus exposure and HLA in healthy donors. Assay used: immunoSEQ multiplex PCR; TCRdb lists only in-frame clones, some missing. The sample shows about 140,000 clones, 70% to 80% of them seen only once. Material for sequencing was PBMCs. The receptor source for this set is a male donor in good health and CMV-seronegative. Each CDR3 is given with its conserved first and last residue. Fields, in order: D gene, clone size, V gene, J gene, CDR3 protein, CDR3 DNA. A D gene is named only where the DNA matches it firmly. For some rows the clone size is stated as once, few or many, or as a class when expanded; others skip it.

TRBD1,few,TRBV5-1,TRBJ2-7,CASRRTGSYEQYF,TGCGCCAGCAGAAGGACAGGCTCCTACGAGCAGTACTTC
TRBD2,-,TRBV11-2,TRBJ2-5,CASSLDTGGRGETQYF,TGTGCCAGCAGCTTAGATACGGGGGGGCGTGGGGAGACCCAGTACTTC
TRBD2,-,TRBV28,TRBJ2-3,CASSIGGGGTDTQYF,TGTGCCAGCAGTATAGGCGGGGGTGGCACAGATACGCAGTATTTT
-,-,TRBV30,TRBJ2-1,CAWRPRPYNEQFF,TGTGCCTGGAGACCCAGGCCCTACAATGAGCAGTTCTTC
-,-,TRBV7-3,TRBJ2-7,CASSSKGKRTYEQYF,TGTGCCAGCAGCTCAAAGGGGAAAAGGACCTACGAGCAGTACTTC
TRBD1,-,TRBV6-6,TRBJ2-2,CASRTGQGTGELFF,TGTGCCAGCAGGACGGGACAGGGCACCGGGGAGCTGTTTTTT
-,-,TRBV6-5,TRBJ1-4,CASSSFGPGRLFF,TGTGCCAGCAGTTCCTTTGGGCCCGGCCGGTTGTTTTTT
-,-,TRBV27,TRBJ2-4,CASSFNRQALAKNIQYF,TGTGCCAGCAGTTTTAACCGACAGGCCCTAGCCAAAAACATTCAGTACTTC
-,-,TRBV7-9,TRBJ2-3,CASSLSLRSTDTQYF,TGTGCCAGCAGCTTATCGCTACGTAGCACAGATACGCAGTATTTT
TRBD1,-,TRBV9,TRBJ1-2,CASSIDAGTGQGYTF,TGTGCCAGCAGCATCGATGCCGGGACAGGGCAAGGCTACACCTTC
-,-,TRBV4-3,TRBJ1-6,CASSQERGIGDSPLHF,TGCGCCAGCAGCCAAGAAAGAGGGATTGGAGATTCACCCCTCCACTTT
TRBD1,-,TRBV6-1,TRBJ1-2,CASSAGQGFGYTF,TGTGCCAGCAGTGCGGGACAGGGGTTCGGCTACACCTTC
-,-,TRBV7-2,TRBJ2-4,CASSRDTRRRDLAKNIQYF,TGTGCCAGCAGCCGAGATACCCGAAGGAGGGATCTAGCCAAAAACATTCAGTACTTC
-,-,TRBV10-2,TRBJ2-7,CASSEYRVYEQYF,TGCGCCAGCAGTGAGTACAGGGTCTACGAGCAGTACTTC
-,-,TRBV7-2,TRBJ1-1,CASSLSTGTTEAFF,TGTGCCAGCAGCTTAAGTACAGGGACCACTGAAGCTTTCTTT
-,-,TRBV6-5,TRBJ2-7,CASSYEGGVSYEQYF,TGTGCCAGCAGTTACGAAGGCGGGGTGTCCTACGAGCAGTACTTC
TRBD1,-,TRBV2,TRBJ2-2,CASSRQGSGELFF,TGTGCCAGCAGTCGACAGGGGTCCGGGGAGCTGTTTTTT
TRBD1,-,TRBV27,TRBJ2-7,CASSFGQGGEQYF,TGTGCCAGCAGTTTCGGACAGGGAGGCGAGCAGTACTTC
-,-,TRBV7-9,TRBJ1-1,CASSQHDTEAFF,TGTGCCAGCAGCCAACATGACACTGAAGCTTTCTTT
-,once,TRBV4-1,TRBJ2-7,CASSQDLVGPYEQYF,TGCGCCAGCAGCCAAGATCTGGTTGGCCCCTACGAGCAGTACTTC
-,-,TRBV9,TRBJ1-2,CASSRTPYGYTF,TGTGCCAGCTCGAGGACACCATATGGCTACACCTTC
-,-,TRBV11-2,TRBJ2-7,CASSPRGAKGNEQYF,TGTGCCAGCAGCCCCCGGGGAGCCAAAGGCAACGAGCAGTACTTC
-,-,TRBV7-9,TRBJ1-4,CASSLALGASNEKLFF,TGTGCCAGCAGCTTAGCGCTGGGAGCTTCTAATGAAAAACTGTTTTTT
TRBD1,-,TRBV27,TRBJ1-2,CASTKFQAGQGAYGYTF,TGTGCCAGCACCAAATTTCAAGCGGGACAGGGGGCCTATGGCTACACCTTC
-,-,TRBV27,TRBJ2-2,CASGQRSTGELFF,TGTGCCAGCGGACAGCGGTCCACCGGGGAGCTGTTTTTT
-,-,TRBV13,TRBJ1-2,CANGTPVYGYTF,TGTGCCAACGGGACACCCGTCTATGGCTACACCTTC
-,-,TRBV25-1,TRBJ1-1,CASSPGEGPAFF,TGTGCCAGCAGCCCGGGGGAAGGGCCAGCTTTCTTT
-,-,TRBV2,TRBJ2-2,CASSEAARDAGELFF,TGTGCCAGCAGTGAGGCAGCCCGGGATGCCGGGGAGCTGTTTTTT
-,-,TRBV6-5,TRBJ1-2,CASSPDSLYGYTF,TGTGCCAGCAGTCCTGACAGTCTATACGGCTACACCTTC
TRBD1,-,TRBV30,TRBJ2-7,CAWSGGQGVQYEQYF,TGTGCCTGGAGTGGGGGACAGGGGGTTCAGTACGAGCAGTACTTC
-,few,TRBV5-1,TRBJ1-6,CASSLSGEVNSPLHF,TGCGCCAGCAGCTTGTCGGGTGAGGTAAATTCACCCCTCCACTTT
-,-,TRBV4-3,TRBJ1-1,CASSPLYGRSDTEAFF,TGCGCCAGCAGCCCGTTATACGGTCGGTCGGACACTGAAGCTTTCTTT
-,-,TRBV28,TRBJ1-3,CASSWGLAGNTIYF,TGTGCCAGCAGTTGGGGCCTGGCTGGAAACACCATATATTTT
-,-,TRBV5-5,TRBJ1-4,CASSSDSNEKLFF,TGTGCCAGCAGCTCCGACAGTAATGAAAAACTGTTTTTT
-,-,TRBV19,TRBJ2-7,CASSITGYGEQYF,TGTGCCAGTAGTATCACGGGGTATGGCGAGCAGTACTTC
-,-,TRBV7-3,TRBJ2-1,CASSFNGFNEQFF,TGTGCCAGCAGTTTCAACGGGTTCAATGAGCAGTTCTTC
TRBD1,-,TRBV28,TRBJ1-1,CASSWAGTVNTEAFF,TGTGCCAGCAGTTGGGCCGGGACAGTGAACACTGAAGCTTTCTTT
-,-,TRBV2,TRBJ2-7,CASSEMTGQPEQYF,TGTGCCAGCAGTGAAATGACAGGACAACCCGAGCAGTACTTC
TRBD1,-,TRBV7-2,TRBJ2-7,CASSLIPGTGYEQYF,TGTGCCAGCAGCCTCATCCCCGGGACAGGCTACGAGCAGTACTTC
TRBD1,-,TRBV7-2,TRBJ1-1,CASSSTGPLTEAFF,TGTGCCAGCAGCTCGACAGGGCCCCTCACTGAAGCTTTCTTT
TRBD1,few,TRBV4-2,TRBJ1-5,CASSHDTGGGQPQHF,TGTGCCAGCAGCCACGACACAGGGGGCGGACAGCCCCAGCATTTT
-,-,TRBV4-1,TRBJ2-2,CASSQDSGYGELFF,TGCGCCAGCAGCCAAGATTCAGGGTACGGGGAGCTGTTTTTT
-,-,TRBV4-3,TRBJ2-3,CASSHDWRGATDTQYF,TGCGCCAGCAGCCATGACTGGCGCGGGGCGACAGATACGCAGTATTTT
-,once,TRBV28,TRBJ1-2,CASSSGFNYGYTF,TGTGCCAGCAGTTCAGGGTTCAACTATGGCTACACCTTC
-,-,TRBV4-1,TRBJ2-2,CASSQDYSTGELFF,TGCGCCAGCAGCCAAGATTACTCCACCGGGGAGCTGTTTTTT
-,-,TRBV19,TRBJ1-2,CASSIGPSRGNGYTF,TGTGCCAGTAGTATAGGACCCTCAAGGGGGAATGGCTACACCTTC
TRBD1,-,TRBV7-9,TRBJ1-2,CASSLSGGGYTF,TGTGCCAGCAGCTTATCAGGGGGTGGCTACACCTTC
TRBD1,-,TRBV4-1,TRBJ1-2,CASSRGGQGTYGYTF,TGCGCCAGCAGCCGGGGGGGACAGGGGACCTATGGCTACACCTTC
-,-,TRBV9,TRBJ2-1,CASSVVGIGGYNEQFF,TGTGCCAGCAGCGTAGTGGGAATAGGGGGCTACAATGAGCAGTTCTTC
TRBD1,-,TRBV6-6,TRBJ2-7,CASSNRGNSYEQYF,TGTGCCAGCAGTAACAGGGGAAATTCCTACGAGCAGTACTTC
TRBD1,-,TRBV19,TRBJ2-5,CATSTGTLYQETQYF,TGTGCCACATCGACAGGGACACTATACCAAGAGACCCAGTACTTC
-,-,TRBV19,TRBJ1-1,CASSSSVRGTEAFF,TGTGCCAGTAGTAGTTCAGTTCGGGGCACTGAAGCTTTCTTT
-,-,TRBV27,TRBJ1-1,CASSPRGYGANTEAFF,TGTGCCAGCAGTCCCCGGGGGTACGGGGCAAACACTGAAGCTTTCTTT
TRBD2,-,TRBV19,TRBJ2-7,CASSIAGGQGEQYF,TGTGCCAGTAGTATAGCGGGGGGGCAAGGCGAGCAGTACTTC